This entry concerns a single TCR beta chain. CDR1 and CDR2 from the germline V gene are WSHSY and SAAADI. Trimming removed 3 bases from V and 3 bases from J, with 8 bases in between. The CDR3 covers 14 residues. Here immunoSEQ multiplex PCR was the method, and the copy in TCRdb shows in-frame clones only, minus some. This table has 75,000 to 95,000 clones, roughly 90% appearing once. The record originates from a study of blood T cell repertoires in COVID-19. The TCR originated in a middle-aged man with active COVID-19. The rearrangement joins TRBV10-2 to TRBJ1-4; D remains ambiguous. The sample taken for sequencing was peripheral blood. CDR3 sequence reads: CASSDVTPNEKLFF. Written as DNA, the CDR3 is TGCGCCAGCAGTGATGTGACACCTAATGAAAAACTGTTTTTT.